This T cell receptor (beta chain) was recorded in a study of cytomegalovirus exposure and HLA in healthy donors. Produced via immunoSEQ multiplex PCR; TCRdb's table is partial and in-frame only. The sample includes some 130,000 clones, approximately 80% of them seen just once. The sequence came from a man between 25 and 39 years old in good health and CMV-seropositive. The sequencing input was PBMCs.

The CDR3 nucleotides are TGCGCCAGCAGCTTACCAGGGGTAGATACGCAGTATTTT. Encoded protein: CASSLPGVDTQYF. The rearrangement links TRBV5-1 to TRBJ2-3; maybe TRBD1 (6 bases). Trimming took off 2 bases at V and 5 bases at J, with 9 bases between the two ends. CDR1 and CDR2 (germline): SGHRS, YFSETQ. This CDR3 comprises 13 residues. Full variable domain (missing parts from reference TRBV5-1 and TRBJ2-3): KAGVTQTPRYLIKTRGQQVTLSCSPISGHRSVSWYQQTPGQGLQFLFEYFSETQRNKGNFPGRFSGRQFSNSRSEMNVSTLELGDSALYLCASSLPGVDTQYFGPGTRLTVL.